This T cell receptor beta chain is from a study of blood T cells in healthy people across ages. Study outcomes and limitations: Naive T cell percentage by flow cytometry tracked strongly with beta diversity. CMV status of donors was not determined, possibly confounding expanded clonotype changes.

The extraction recovered at least 5.5 micrograms of total RNA per sample. Note on this clonotype: What it recognizes is unknown.

CDR1 and CDR2 from the germline V gene are SGHVS and FQNEAQ. The V and J ends lost 1 base and 5 bases respectively, with 12 bases between them. The CDR3 has 15 amino acids. A sample-barcoded 5' primer and a J-beta primer mix were used in a second PCR of about 7 to 12 cycles. MiXCR, applied by TCRdb to the 5' RACE reads, yields one record per CDR3 protein. The sample lists under 2,000,000 distinct CDR3 sequences; roughly 50% were seen once. This sequence joins TRBV7-8 and TRBJ2-1; D unresolved. Sample: blood. The receptor comes from a woman aged 40-49 years in good health. This CDR3 is CASSLESGFHNEQFF. CDR3 nucleotide sequence: TGTGCCAGCAGCTTAGAATCCGGGTTTCACAATGAGCAGTTCTTC.